This T cell receptor beta chain was found in a study of T-cell reconstitution after alpha-beta-depleted transplantation in children. Study results and caveats: Alpha-beta T cells present about two months after transplant were reported to originate from several hundred expanded graft clones.

This clonotype was seen a few times. As yet, its antigen is unknown. Researchers prepared the TCRbeta library using unique molecular identifiers, the study reports. MiXCR was run by TCRdb on the PCR reads, yielding one entry per CDR3 protein. The sample lists fewer than 750,000 distinct CDR3 sequences; about 23% were seen once. This CDR3 spans 15 amino acids. Trimming removed 5 bases from V and 9 bases from J; junction bases left unmatched: 15. Germline V gene lookup returns CDR1 SQVTM and CDR2 ANQGSEA. The rearrangement links TRBV29-1 to TRBJ2-1; 8 nucleotides match TRBD1. The sequence came from a boy younger than two who had a stem cell transplant for acute myeloid leukemia, so the T cells may come from the graft donor. This specimen consisted of PBMCs, mostly from graft donor cells, obtained 360 days after TCRalphabeta/CD19-depleted stem cell transplant. CDR3 nucleotide sequence: TGCAGCGTTAACGGAGAAGGACAGGGCCTAATTGAGCAGTTCTTC. Translating gives CSVNGEGQGLIEQFF.